This TCR beta chain originates from a study of preoperative IRX-2 immunotherapy in early breast cancer. Germline V gene lookup returns CDR1 LNHDA and CDR2 SQIVND (reference sequence). After removal of 9 bases from V and 0 bases from J, the junction contained 7 bases not matched to a gene. The CDR3 is 15 amino acids. The treatment denotes: preoperative locoregional IRX-2 cytokine immunotherapy. This phase Ib study tested locoregional IRX-2 cytokine immunotherapy given before surgery. Measured with immunoSEQ multiplex PCR; TCRdb has only the in-frame clones, and not every one. The sample gives about 23,000 clones, 85% to 90% of which show up once; roughly 9% is in the top ten.

The TCR comes from a human donor with breast cancer. The V and J genes are TRBV19 and TRBJ1-3, with 8 bases fitting TRBD1. This sample comprised tumor tissue, obtained after IRX-2 immunotherapy. The CDR3 region is CASRDRPNSGNTIYF. CDR3 DNA sequence: TGTGCCAGCCGGGACAGGCCCAACTCTGGAAACACCATATATTTT.